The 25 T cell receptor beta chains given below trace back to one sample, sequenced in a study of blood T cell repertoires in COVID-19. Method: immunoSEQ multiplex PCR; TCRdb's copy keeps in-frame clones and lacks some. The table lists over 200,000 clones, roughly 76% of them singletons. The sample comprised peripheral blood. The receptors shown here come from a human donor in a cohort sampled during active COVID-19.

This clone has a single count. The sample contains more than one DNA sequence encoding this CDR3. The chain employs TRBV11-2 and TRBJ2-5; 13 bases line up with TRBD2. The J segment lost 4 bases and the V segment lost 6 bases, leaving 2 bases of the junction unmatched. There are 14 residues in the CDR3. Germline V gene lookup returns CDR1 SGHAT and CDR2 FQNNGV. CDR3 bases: TGTGCCAGCAGTCGGACTAGCGGGAGAGAGACCCAGTACTTC. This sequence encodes CASSRTSGRETQYF.

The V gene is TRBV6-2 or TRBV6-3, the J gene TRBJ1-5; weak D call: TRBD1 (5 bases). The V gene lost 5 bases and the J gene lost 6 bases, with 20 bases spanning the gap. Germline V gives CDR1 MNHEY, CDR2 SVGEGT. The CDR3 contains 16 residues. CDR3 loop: CASSKYRSAVGQPQHF. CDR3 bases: TGTGCCAGCAGTAAATACAGGTCGGCGGTGGGTCAGCCCCAGCATTTT.

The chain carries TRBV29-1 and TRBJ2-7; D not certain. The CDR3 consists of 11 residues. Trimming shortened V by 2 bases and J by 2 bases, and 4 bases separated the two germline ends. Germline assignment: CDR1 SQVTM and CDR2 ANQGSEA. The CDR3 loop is CSVEQAYEQYF. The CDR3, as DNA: TGCAGCGTTGAACAGGCCTACGAGCAGTACTTC.

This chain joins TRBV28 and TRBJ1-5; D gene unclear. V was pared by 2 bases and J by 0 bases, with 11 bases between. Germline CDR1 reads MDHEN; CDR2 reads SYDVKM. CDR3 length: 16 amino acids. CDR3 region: CASSLGLSYSNQPQHF. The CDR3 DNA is TGTGCCAGCAGTTTAGGACTGTCATATAGCAATCAGCCCCAGCATTTT.

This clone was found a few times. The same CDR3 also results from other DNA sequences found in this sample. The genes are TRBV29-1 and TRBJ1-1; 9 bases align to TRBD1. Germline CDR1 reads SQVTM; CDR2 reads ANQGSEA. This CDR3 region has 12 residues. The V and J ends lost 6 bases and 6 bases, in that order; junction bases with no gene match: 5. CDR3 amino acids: CSVGTGRAEAFF. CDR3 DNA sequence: TGCAGCGTCGGGACAGGGCGGGCTGAAGCTTTCTTT. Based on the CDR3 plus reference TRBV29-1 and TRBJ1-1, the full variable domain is SAVISQKPSRDICQRGTSLTIQCQVDSQVTMMFWYRQQPGQSLTLIATANQGSEATYESGFVIDKFPISRPNLTFSTLTVSNMSPEDSSIYLCSVGTGRAEAFFGQGTRLTVV.

CDR3 bases: TGTGCCAGCAGCCGGGGGGGATTCTGGGAGACCCAGTACTTC. Encoded protein: CASSRGGFWETQYF. The chain uses TRBV5-4 and TRBJ2-5, with TRBD2 matching 8 bases. The CDR3 length is 14 residues. The germline gives CDR1 SGHNT, CDR2 YYREEE (reference sequence). With V trimmed by 4 bases and J by 5 bases, 7 bases remained unmatched.

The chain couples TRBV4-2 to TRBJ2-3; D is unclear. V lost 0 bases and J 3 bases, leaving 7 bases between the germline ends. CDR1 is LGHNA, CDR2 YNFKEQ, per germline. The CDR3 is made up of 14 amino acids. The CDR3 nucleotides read TGTGCCAGCAGCCAAGATGAGAGGACAGATACGCAGTATTTT. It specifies CASSQDERTDTQYF.

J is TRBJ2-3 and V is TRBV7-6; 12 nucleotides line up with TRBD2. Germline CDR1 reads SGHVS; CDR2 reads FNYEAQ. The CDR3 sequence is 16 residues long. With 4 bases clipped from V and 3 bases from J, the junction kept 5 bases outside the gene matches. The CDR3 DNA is TGTGCCAGCAGCTGGGTTACTAGCGGGAGGACAGATACGCAGTATTTT. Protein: CASSWVTSGRTDTQYF.

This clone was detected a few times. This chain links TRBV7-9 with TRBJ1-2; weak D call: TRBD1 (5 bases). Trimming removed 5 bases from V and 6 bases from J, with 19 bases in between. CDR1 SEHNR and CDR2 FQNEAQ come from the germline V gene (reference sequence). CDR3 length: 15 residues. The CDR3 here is CASSPNTAGPNGYTF. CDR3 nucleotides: TGTGCCAGCAGCCCGAATACGGCGGGGCCCAATGGCTACACCTTC.

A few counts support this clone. The CDR3 DNA sequence: TGTGCCAGCAGCTTACATCTAGGGACACGTACCGACCTCCAAGAGCAGTACTTC. Its translation is CASSLHLGTRTDLQEQYF. This chain uses TRBV7-8 with TRBJ2-7; D perhaps matches TRBD1 (6 bases). This CDR3 has 18 residues. Trimming shortened V by 2 bases and J by 7 bases, and 27 bases separated the two germline ends. Germline CDR1 reads SGHVS; CDR2 reads FQNEAQ.

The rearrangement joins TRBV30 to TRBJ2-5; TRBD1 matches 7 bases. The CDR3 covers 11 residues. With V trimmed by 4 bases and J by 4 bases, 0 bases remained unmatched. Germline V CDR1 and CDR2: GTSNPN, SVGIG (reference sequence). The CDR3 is CAWNRGETQYF. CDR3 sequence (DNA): TGTGCCTGGAACAGGGGAGAGACCCAGTACTTC.

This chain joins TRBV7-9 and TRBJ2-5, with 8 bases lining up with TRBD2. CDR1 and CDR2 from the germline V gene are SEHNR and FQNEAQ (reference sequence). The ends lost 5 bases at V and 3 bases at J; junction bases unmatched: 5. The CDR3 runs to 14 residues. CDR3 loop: CASSRGGGEETQYF. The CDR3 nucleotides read TGTGCCAGCAGCCGGGGGGGAGGTGAAGAGACCCAGTACTTC.

This CDR3 is CASRQTGTENSPLHF. The CDR3 DNA is TGTGCCAGCAGGCAAACCGGGACAGAGAATTCACCCCTCCACTTT. The chain combines TRBV5-4 with TRBJ1-6; TRBD1 matches at 7 bases. This CDR3 contains 15 residues. The germline CDR1 and CDR2 sequences are SGHNT and YYREEE (reference sequence). The ends lost 5 bases at V and 7 bases at J; junction bases unmatched: 9.

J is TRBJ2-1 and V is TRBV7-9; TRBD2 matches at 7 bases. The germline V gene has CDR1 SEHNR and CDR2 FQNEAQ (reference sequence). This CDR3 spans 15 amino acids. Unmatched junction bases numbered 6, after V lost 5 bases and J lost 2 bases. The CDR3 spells CASSRSGTAYNEQFF. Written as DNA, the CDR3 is TGTGCCAGCAGCAGAAGCGGGACGGCCTACAATGAGCAGTTCTTC.

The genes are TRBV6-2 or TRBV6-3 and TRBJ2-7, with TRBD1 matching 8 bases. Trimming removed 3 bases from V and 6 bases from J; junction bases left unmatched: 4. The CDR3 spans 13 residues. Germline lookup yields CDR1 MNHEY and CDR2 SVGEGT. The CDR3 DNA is TGTGCCAGCAGTTATAGTGACAGGGGCGAGCAGTACTTC. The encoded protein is CASSYSDRGEQYF.

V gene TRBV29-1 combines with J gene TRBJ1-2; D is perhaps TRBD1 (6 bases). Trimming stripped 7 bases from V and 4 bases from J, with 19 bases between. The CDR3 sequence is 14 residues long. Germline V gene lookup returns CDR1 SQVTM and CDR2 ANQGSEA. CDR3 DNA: TGCAGCGCCCCTCAACTCGGGACATCCTATGGCTACACCTTC. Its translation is CSAPQLGTSYGYTF.

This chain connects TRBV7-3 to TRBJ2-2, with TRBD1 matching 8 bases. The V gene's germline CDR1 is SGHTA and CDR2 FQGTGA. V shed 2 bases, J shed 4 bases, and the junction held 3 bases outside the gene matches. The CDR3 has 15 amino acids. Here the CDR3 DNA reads TGTGCCAGCAGCTTAGGGCAGGGGGCCACCGGGGAGCTGTTTTTT. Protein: CASSLGQGATGELFF.

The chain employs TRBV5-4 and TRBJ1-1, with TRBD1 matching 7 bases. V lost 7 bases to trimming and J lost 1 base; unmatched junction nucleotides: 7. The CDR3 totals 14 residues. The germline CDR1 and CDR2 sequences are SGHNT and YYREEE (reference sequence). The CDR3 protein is CASFPGQRNTEAFF. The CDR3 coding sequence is TGTGCCAGCTTCCCGGGACAGCGGAACACTGAAGCTTTCTTT.

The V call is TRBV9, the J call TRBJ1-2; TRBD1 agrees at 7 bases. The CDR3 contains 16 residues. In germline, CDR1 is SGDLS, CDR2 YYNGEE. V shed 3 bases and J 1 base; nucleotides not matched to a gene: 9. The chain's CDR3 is CASSELDWDSNYGYTF. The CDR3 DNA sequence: TGTGCCAGCAGCGAGTTGGACTGGGACAGTAACTATGGCTACACCTTC.

The CDR3 DNA reads TGTGCCAGCAGTCCGTGGACTAGCGGGAGCTGGGTCTACGAGCAGTACTTC. Translated: CASSPWTSGSWVYEQYF. The chain uses TRBV6-6 and TRBJ2-7; TRBD2 matches at 13 bases. The V gene's germline CDR1 is MNHNY and CDR2 SVGAGI (reference sequence). There are 17 residues in the CDR3. The V and J ends lost 5 bases and 3 bases, in that order; junction bases with no gene match: 10.

The CDR3, as DNA: TGTGCCAGCAGCTTGACAGGTGGACGGGGTGAAGCTTTCTTT. Translation: CASSLTGGRGEAFF. This chain joins TRBV7-3 and TRBJ1-1, with D perhaps TRBD1 (6 bases). The CDR3 extends over 14 amino acids. The V end was cut by 3 bases, the J end by 7 bases, with 15 bases between. Germline values: CDR1 SGHTA, CDR2 FQGTGA. Based on the CDR3 plus reference TRBV7-3 and TRBJ1-1, the full variable domain is GAGVSQTPSNKVTEKGKYVELRCDPISGHTALYWYRQSLGQGPEFLIYFQGTGAADDSGLPNDRFFAVRPEGSVSTLKIQRTERGDSAVYLCASSLTGGRGEAFFGQGTRLTVV.

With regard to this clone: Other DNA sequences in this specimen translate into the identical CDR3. CDR3 amino acids: CASSPGEETQYF. The CDR3 nucleotides read TGTGCCAGCAGTCCGGGGGAAGAGACCCAGTACTTC. V usage is TRBV6-2 or TRBV6-3 and J usage is TRBJ2-5, with TRBD2 as a possible D gene (6 bases). The CDR3 has 12 residues. Trimming stripped 5 bases from V and 3 bases from J, with 7 bases between. Germline V lookup: CDR1 MNHEY, CDR2 SVGEGT.

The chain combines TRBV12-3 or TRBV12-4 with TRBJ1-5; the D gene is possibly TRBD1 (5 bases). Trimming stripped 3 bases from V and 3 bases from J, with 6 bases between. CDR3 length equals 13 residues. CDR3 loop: CASSLTVNQPQHF. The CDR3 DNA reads TGTGCCAGCAGTTTGACAGTCAATCAGCCCCAGCATTTT.

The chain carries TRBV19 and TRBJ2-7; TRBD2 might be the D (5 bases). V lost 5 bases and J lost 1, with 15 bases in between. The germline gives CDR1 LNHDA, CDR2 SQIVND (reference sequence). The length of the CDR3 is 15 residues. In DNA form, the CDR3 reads TGTGCCAGTAGTTTAGCACCGACGGGGTCCTACGAGCAGTACTTC. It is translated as CASSLAPTGSYEQYF.

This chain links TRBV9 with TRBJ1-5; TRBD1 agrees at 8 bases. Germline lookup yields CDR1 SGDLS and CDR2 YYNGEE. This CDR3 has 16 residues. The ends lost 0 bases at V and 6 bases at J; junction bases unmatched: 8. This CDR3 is CASSVGAGGGGQPQHF. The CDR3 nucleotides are TGTGCCAGCAGCGTAGGAGCAGGGGGCGGGGGTCAGCCCCAGCATTTT.